Presented here are 26 T cell receptor beta chains from one specimen sequenced in a study of T cell responses to AZD1222 COVID-19 vaccine. Clones were sequenced by immunoSEQ multiplex PCR, and TCRdb holds only the in-frame ones, with some missing. The data show about 120,000 clones, roughly nine tenths seen once. This material consisted of peripheral blood, taken 28 days after the second AZD1222 dose. These receptors were taken from an adult who received the AZD1222 COVID-19 vaccine.

This chain links TRBV15 with TRBJ1-2; 9 bases fit TRBD1. V lost 0 bases and J lost 0; bases outside the gene matches: 5. Germline V gene sequence: CDR1 LNHNV, CDR2 YYDKDF (reference sequence). CDR3 size: 17 residues. The CDR3 here is CATSRDGTGWTNYGYTF. In nucleotides, the CDR3 is TGTGCCACCAGCAGAGACGGGACAGGGTGGACTAACTATGGCTACACCTTC.

The chain has TRBV27 and TRBJ2-1; 12 bases line up with TRBD2. Germline CDR1 and CDR2: MNHEY and SMNVEV (reference sequence). The CDR3 spans 19 residues. The V gene end was trimmed by 3 bases and the J gene end by 0 bases; junction bases not matched to a gene: 9. The CDR3 reads CASSFSSGRAEISYNEQFF. The CDR3 nucleotides are TGTGCCAGCAGTTTTTCTAGCGGGAGGGCCGAGATCTCCTACAATGAGCAGTTCTTC.

The chain recombines TRBV4-2 with TRBJ2-7; TRBD2 might be the D (6 bases). Trimming cost V 1 base and J 2 bases, with 12 bases left between them. The CDR3 is 15 amino acids. Germline values: CDR1 LGHNA, CDR2 YNFKEQ. The chain's CDR3 is CASSQAGSPAYEQYF. In nucleotides, the CDR3 is TGTGCCAGCAGCCAAGCCGGGAGCCCCGCCTACGAGCAGTACTTC.

The chain links TRBV18 to TRBJ2-7, with 11 bases identical to TRBD2. This CDR3 spans 13 amino acids. CDR1 KGHSH and CDR2 LQKENI come from the germline V gene. Unmatched junction bases numbered 4, after V lost 5 bases and J lost 7 bases. The CDR3 loop is CASSGTSGTEQYF. CDR3 nucleotide sequence: TGTGCCAGCTCAGGGACTAGCGGTACGGAGCAGTACTTC.

V is TRBV6-4 and J is TRBJ2-1; D is undetermined. Germline CDR1 is MRHNA and CDR2 is SNTAGT. Between the trimmed V and J ends, which lost 8 bases and 5 bases, there was a span of 16 bases. The CDR3 contains 14 residues. CDR3 nucleotide sequence: TGTGCCAGCGAACGACATCGAGGTAACAATGAGCAGTTCTTC. Translated: CASERHRGNNEQFF.

This clone was recorded once. The chain links TRBV7-6 to TRBJ2-3; 8 bases fit TRBD2. Germline V gives CDR1 SGHVS, CDR2 FNYEAQ. The ends lost 5 bases at V and 7 bases at J; junction bases unmatched: 8. The CDR3 contains 14 residues. The CDR3 spells CASSPGLERHTQYF. In DNA form, the CDR3 reads TGTGCCAGCAGCCCGGGACTAGAAAGGCATACGCAGTATTTT.

V is TRBV6-1 and J is TRBJ1-1; D is perhaps TRBD1 (5 bases). The CDR3 length is 15 residues. The V gene lost 0 bases and the J gene lost 1 base, with 9 bases spanning the gap. Germline assignment: CDR1 MNHNS and CDR2 SASEGT. CDR3 sequence reads: CASSEAWGGNTEAFF. The CDR3 nucleotides read TGTGCCAGCAGTGAAGCTTGGGGGGGGAACACTGAAGCTTTCTTT.

The chain links TRBV10-3 to TRBJ2-7; D gene uncertain. From germline, CDR1 is ENHRY and CDR2 SYGVKD. V shed 5 bases and J shed 7 bases, with 15 bases lying between them. The CDR3 runs to 13 residues. CDR3 sequence: CAISKETYGEQYF. The CDR3 DNA reads TGTGCCATCAGTAAGGAAACCTACGGGGAGCAGTACTTC.

The rearrangement joins TRBV27 to TRBJ2-3, with 7 bases aligning to TRBD2. The trim removed 8 bases at V and 3 bases at J, leaving 5 bases unmatched. Germline loops: CDR1 MNHEY, CDR2 SMNVEV (reference sequence). This CDR3 spans 13 amino acids. For the CDR3, the DNA is TGTGCCAGCCGCATACTAGCGACAGATACGCAGTATTTT. It codes for CASRILATDTQYF.

The chain recombines TRBV10-3 with TRBJ2-1; 9 positions agree with TRBD2. This CDR3 comprises 15 residues. V trimming: 6 bases; J trimming: 1 base; junction bases outside the gene matches: 4. Germline V gene lookup returns CDR1 ENHRY and CDR2 SYGVKD. The CDR3 spells CAIRASGTSYNEQFF. CDR3 nucleotide sequence: TGTGCCATCAGGGCTAGCGGGACGTCCTACAATGAGCAGTTCTTC.

The chain recombines TRBV5-1 with TRBJ2-5; 11 bases align to TRBD2. This CDR3 spans 14 amino acids. J lost 3 bases, V lost 4 bases, and 2 bases had no gene match. In germline, CDR1 is SGHRS, CDR2 YFSETQ. CDR3 loop: CASSRGLAEETQYF. In DNA form, the CDR3 reads TGCGCCAGCAGCAGGGGACTAGCGGAAGAGACCCAGTACTTC.

The V gene is TRBV10-1, the J gene TRBJ1-4; D is unresolved. CDR1 is WNHNN and CDR2 is SYGVQD in the germline V gene (reference sequence). This CDR3 has 12 amino acids. V gave up 9 bases and J gave up 0 bases, with 5 bases separating them. As DNA, the CDR3 is TGCGCCAGTTCTGCAACTAATGAAAAACTGTTTTTT. Its protein product is CASSATNEKLFF.

This chain links TRBV6-5 with TRBJ2-5; TRBD1 aligns across 7 bases. This CDR3 has 13 residues. Germline CDR1 reads MNHEY; CDR2 reads SVGAGI. J was trimmed by 5 bases and V by 6 bases; bases with no gene match: 6. The CDR3 loop is CASSPRQGETQYF. The DNA for the CDR3 is TGTGCCAGCAGCCCAAGACAGGGTGAGACCCAGTACTTC.

The V and J genes are TRBV28 and TRBJ2-3, with 7 bases lining up with TRBD2. Trimming removed 5 bases from V and 4 bases from J; junction bases left unmatched: 12. This CDR3 has 16 residues. The germline CDR1 and CDR2 sequences are MDHEN and SYDVKM. The CDR3 region is CASSVFGGSGADTQYF. DNA of the CDR3: TGTGCCAGCAGTGTTTTTGGCGGGAGTGGGGCAGATACGCAGTATTTT.

The chain couples TRBV7-9 to TRBJ1-1; 8 bases are shared with TRBD1. Per germline, CDR1 SEHNR and CDR2 FQNEAQ (reference sequence). V gave up 5 bases and J gave up 7 bases; unmatched junction bases: 3. The CDR3 is 12 amino acids. CDR3 DNA sequence: TGTGCCAGCAGCCAACAGGGGGGTGAAGCTTTCTTT. This codes for CASSQQGGEAFF. Drawing the rest from reference TRBV7-9 and TRBJ1-1, the complete variable domain is DTGVSQNPRHKITKRGQNVTFRCDPISEHNRLYWYRQTLGQGPEFLTYFQNEAQLEKSRLLSDRFSAERPKGSFSTLEIQRTEQGDSAMYLCASSQQGGEAFFGQGTRLTVV.

This clone is a singleton in its sample. The chain combines TRBV19 with TRBJ1-2; TRBD1 might be the D (6 bases). V dropped 6 bases and J dropped 1 base, with 18 bases sitting between them. CDR1 LNHDA and CDR2 SQIVND come from the germline V gene (reference sequence). The CDR3 is 16 amino acids. Written as DNA, the CDR3 is TGTGCCAGTAGAGGGAGGACAGCGCGAAATAACTATGGCTACACCTTC. Translated, it gives CASRGRTARNNYGYTF.

This clone has a single count. The CDR3 DNA reads TGTGCCAGCAGTTCGACCTTAAATTCACCCCTCCACTTT. Translation: CASSSTLNSPLHF. The chain links TRBV28 to TRBJ1-6; no clear D. The CDR3 is 13 amino acids. The V gene lost 4 bases and the J gene lost 7 bases, with 8 bases spanning the gap. Germline V gives CDR1 MDHEN, CDR2 SYDVKM. The entire variable domain, with the rest obtained from reference TRBV28 and TRBJ1-6, is as follows: DVKVTQSSRYLVKRTGEKVFLECVQDMDHENMFWYRQDPGLGLRLIYFSYDVKMKEKGDIPEGYSVSREKKERFSLILESASTNQTSMYLCASSSTLNSPLHFGNGTRLTVT.

This clone was observed a single time. The rearrangement links TRBV5-6 to TRBJ2-3, with 10 positions matching TRBD2. The CDR3 runs to 16 residues. The J segment lost 6 bases and the V segment lost 4 bases, leaving 11 bases of the junction unmatched. Germline CDR1 and CDR2: SGHDT and YYEEEE. The CDR3 coding sequence is TGTGCCAGCAGCCCCTCCTCTAGCGGGAGATGGGATACGCAGTATTTT. Translating gives CASSPSSSGRWDTQYF.

The rearrangement joins TRBV5-1 to TRBJ2-2, with D possibly called TRBD1 or TRBD2 (5 bases each). CDR3 length: 15 amino acids. Trimming cost V 4 bases and J 2 bases, with 12 bases left between them. Germline-derived CDR1 and CDR2 are SGHRS and YFSETQ. Here the CDR3 DNA reads TGCGCCAGCAGCATTGGGACGTTTAACACCGGGGAGCTGTTTTTT. Translating gives CASSIGTFNTGELFF.

This clone was picked up one time. V gene TRBV7-9 combines with J gene TRBJ2-1, with D unclear. The V and J ends lost 4 bases and 6 bases respectively, with 7 bases between them. This CDR3 has 12 amino acids. The germline V gene encodes CDR1 SEHNR and CDR2 FQNEAQ (reference sequence). Written as DNA, the CDR3 is TGTGCCAGCAGCTACCGTATCAATGAGCAGTTCTTC. Its protein product is CASSYRINEQFF.

The chain combines TRBV18 with TRBJ2-7, with 7 bases matching TRBD1. The CDR3 totals 14 residues. The trim removed 2 bases at V and 5 bases at J, leaving 6 bases unmatched. The germline V gene encodes CDR1 KGHSH and CDR2 LQKENI. The CDR3 protein is CASSPRQGENEQYF. For the CDR3, the DNA is TGTGCCAGCTCACCAAGGCAGGGGGAAAACGAGCAGTACTTC.

This chain uses TRBV28 with TRBJ1-2; the match to TRBD1 covers 7 bases. The CDR3 consists of 15 residues. The ends lost 5 bases at V and 7 bases at J; junction bases unmatched: 13. Per germline, CDR1 MDHEN and CDR2 SYDVKM. In DNA, the CDR3 is TGTGCCAGCAGTCCAACTCAGGGGGGTGGGTTTGGCTACACCTTC. Amino acids: CASSPTQGGGFGYTF.

This chain uses TRBV3-1 (or the pseudogene TRBV3-2) with TRBJ1-5; D not certain. Between the trimmed V and J ends, which lost 1 base and 9 bases, there was a span of 16 bases. Germline V gene sequence: CDR1 LGHDT, CDR2 YNNKEL (reference sequence). CDR3 length: 15 amino acids. For the CDR3, the DNA is TGTGCCAGCAGCCAAGTTTTCGGTATGGATGGGCCCCAGCATTTT. Protein: CASSQVFGMDGPQHF.

Points on this clone: Distinct nucleotide sequences in the sample also encode this CDR3. The chain links TRBV18 to TRBJ2-1; 7 bases agree with TRBD2. Germline assignment: CDR1 KGHSH and CDR2 LQKENI. This CDR3 has 16 residues. Trimming cost V 0 bases and J 1 base; bases outside gene matches: 3. CDR3 DNA sequence: TGTGCCAGCTCACCACCCACGGGGGGTTCCTACAATGAGCAGTTCTTC. This translates into CASSPPTGGSYNEQFF.

The CDR3 loop reads CASSEVSYSPLHF. The CDR3 DNA reads TGTGCCAGCAGTGAAGTGTCTTATTCACCCCTCCACTTT. The V call is TRBV2, the J call TRBJ1-6; no clear D gene. The V gene lost 1 base and the J gene lost 8 bases, with 6 bases spanning the gap. CDR3 length equals 13 residues. Per germline, CDR1 SNHLY and CDR2 FYNNEI.

This clone was observed a single time. This sequence joins TRBV20-1 and TRBJ1-2; possibly TRBD1 for D (6 bases). V was clipped by 3 bases and J by 7 bases, with 15 bases between them. CDR1 is DFQATT, CDR2 SNEGSKA, per germline (reference sequence). CDR3 length equals 13 residues. CDR3 amino acids: CSASQGGAGGYTF. The CDR3 DNA follows: TGCAGTGCTAGTCAAGGGGGGGCGGGTGGCTACACCTTC.